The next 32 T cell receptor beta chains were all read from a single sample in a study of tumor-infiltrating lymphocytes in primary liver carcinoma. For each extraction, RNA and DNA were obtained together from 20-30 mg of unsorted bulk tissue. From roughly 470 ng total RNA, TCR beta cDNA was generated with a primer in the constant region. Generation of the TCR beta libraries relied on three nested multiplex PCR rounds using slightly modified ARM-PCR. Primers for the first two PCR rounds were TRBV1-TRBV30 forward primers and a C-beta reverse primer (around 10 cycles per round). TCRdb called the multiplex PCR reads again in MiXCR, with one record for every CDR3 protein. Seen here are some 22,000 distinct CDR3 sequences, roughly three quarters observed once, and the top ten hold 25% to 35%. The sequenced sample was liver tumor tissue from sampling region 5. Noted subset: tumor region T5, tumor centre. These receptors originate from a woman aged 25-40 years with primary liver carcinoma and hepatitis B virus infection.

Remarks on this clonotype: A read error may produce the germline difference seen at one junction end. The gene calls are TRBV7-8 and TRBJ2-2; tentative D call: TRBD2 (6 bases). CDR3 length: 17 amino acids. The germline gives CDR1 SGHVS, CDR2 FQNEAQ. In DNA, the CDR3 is TGTGCCAGCAATTCGCGGGGCCACAAGCCGAACACTGGGGAGCTATTTTTT. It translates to CASNSRGHKPNTGELFF.

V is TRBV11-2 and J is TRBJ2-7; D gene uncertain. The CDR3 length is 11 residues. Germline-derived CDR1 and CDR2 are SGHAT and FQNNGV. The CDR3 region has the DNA TGTGATAGCAATCCAGCCAGTGAGCAGTACTTC. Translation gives CDSNPASEQYF.

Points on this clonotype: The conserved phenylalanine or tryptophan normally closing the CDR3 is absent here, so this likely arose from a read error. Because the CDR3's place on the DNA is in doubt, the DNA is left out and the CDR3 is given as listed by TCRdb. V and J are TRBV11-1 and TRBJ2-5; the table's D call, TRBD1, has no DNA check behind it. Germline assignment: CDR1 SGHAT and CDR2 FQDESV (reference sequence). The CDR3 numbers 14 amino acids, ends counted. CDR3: CASSWAGGTGTRYL.

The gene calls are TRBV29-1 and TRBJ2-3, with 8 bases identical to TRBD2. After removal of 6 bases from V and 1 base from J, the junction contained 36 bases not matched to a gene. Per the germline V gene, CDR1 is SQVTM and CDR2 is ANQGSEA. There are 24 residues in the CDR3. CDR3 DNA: TGCAGCGTGAAGCAGATACAAGGTCGACAGGATTCGGCGGAAACTAGCGGAGGCACAGATACGCAGTATTTT. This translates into CSVKQIQGRQDSAETSGGTDTQYF.

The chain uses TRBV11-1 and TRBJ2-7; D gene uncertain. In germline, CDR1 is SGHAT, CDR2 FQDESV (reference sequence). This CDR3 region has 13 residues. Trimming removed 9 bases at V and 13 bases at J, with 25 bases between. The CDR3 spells CASNLGYLREEYF. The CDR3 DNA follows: TGTGCCAGTAACTTAGGATACCTCCGCGAGGAATACTTC.

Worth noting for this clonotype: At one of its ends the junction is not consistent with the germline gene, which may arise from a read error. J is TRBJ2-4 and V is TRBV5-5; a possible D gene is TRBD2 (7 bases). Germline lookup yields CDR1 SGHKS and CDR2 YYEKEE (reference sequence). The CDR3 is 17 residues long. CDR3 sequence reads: CASSLVGLRGGSDIEYF. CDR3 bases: TGTGCCAGCAGCTTAGTAGGGCTGAGGGGGGGGTCGGACATTGAGTACTTC.

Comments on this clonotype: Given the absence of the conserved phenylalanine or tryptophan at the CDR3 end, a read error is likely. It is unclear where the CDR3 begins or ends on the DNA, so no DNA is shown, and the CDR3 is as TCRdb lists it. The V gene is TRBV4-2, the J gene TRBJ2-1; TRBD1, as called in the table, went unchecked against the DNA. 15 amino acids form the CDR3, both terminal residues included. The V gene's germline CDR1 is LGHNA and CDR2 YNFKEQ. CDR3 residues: CASSQETQWANEQSY.

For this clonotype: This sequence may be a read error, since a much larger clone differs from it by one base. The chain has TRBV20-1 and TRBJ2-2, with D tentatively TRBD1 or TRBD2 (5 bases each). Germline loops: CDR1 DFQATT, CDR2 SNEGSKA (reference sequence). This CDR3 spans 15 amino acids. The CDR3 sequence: CSARHPTSGTGDLFF. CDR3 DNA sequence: TGCAGTGCTAGACACCCAACCTCGGGGACCGGGGACCTGTTTTTT.

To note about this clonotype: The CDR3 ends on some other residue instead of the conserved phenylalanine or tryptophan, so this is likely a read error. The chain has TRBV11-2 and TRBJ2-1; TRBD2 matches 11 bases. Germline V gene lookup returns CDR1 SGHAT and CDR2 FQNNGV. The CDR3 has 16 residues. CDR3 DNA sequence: TGTACCAGCAACACCTCTCTAGCGGGAGGATACAATGAGCAGTTCTCC. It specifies CTSNTSLAGGYNEQFS.

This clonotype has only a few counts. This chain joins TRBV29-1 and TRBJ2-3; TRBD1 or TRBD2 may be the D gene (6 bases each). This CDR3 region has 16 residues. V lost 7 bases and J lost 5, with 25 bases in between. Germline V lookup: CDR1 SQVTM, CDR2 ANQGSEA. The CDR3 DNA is TGCAGCGCTGGGGGGCAGCCTCCCCAATTAGAAGATACGCAGTATTTT. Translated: CSAGGQPPQLEDTQYF.

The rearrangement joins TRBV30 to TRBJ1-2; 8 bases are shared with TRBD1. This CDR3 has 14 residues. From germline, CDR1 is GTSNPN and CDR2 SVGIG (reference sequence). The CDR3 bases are TGTGCTCGGGCCCCAGACAGGGGTAACTATGGCTACACCTTC. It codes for CARAPDRGNYGYTF.

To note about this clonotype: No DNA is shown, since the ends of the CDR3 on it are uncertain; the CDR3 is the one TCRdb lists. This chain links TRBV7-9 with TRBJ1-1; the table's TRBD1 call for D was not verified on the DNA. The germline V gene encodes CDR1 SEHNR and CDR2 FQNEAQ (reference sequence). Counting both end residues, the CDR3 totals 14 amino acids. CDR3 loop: CASTFGQGNTEVFF.

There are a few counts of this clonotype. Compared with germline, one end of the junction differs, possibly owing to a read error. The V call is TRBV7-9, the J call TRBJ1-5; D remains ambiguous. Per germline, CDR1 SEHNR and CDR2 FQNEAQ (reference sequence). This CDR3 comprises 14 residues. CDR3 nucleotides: TGTGCCAGCAGCCCCCAGGAGAACAATCAGCCCCAACATTTT. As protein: CASSPQENNQPQHF.

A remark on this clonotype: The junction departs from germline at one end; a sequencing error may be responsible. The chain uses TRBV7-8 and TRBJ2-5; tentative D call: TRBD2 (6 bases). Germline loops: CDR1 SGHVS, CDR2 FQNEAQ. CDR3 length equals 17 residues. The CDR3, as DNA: TGTGCCAGTAGCTTAGCGCGAGGACACCATAGCGGAGAGACCCAGTACTTC. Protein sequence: CASSLARGHHSGETQYF.

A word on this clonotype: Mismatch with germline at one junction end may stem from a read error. The CDR3 protein is CASSTSETYGQYF. The CDR3 nucleotides are TGTGCTAGCAGTACCAGCGAGACCTACGGGCAGTACTTC. This sequence joins TRBV6-2 or TRBV6-3 and TRBJ2-7; D gene unclear. The germline V gene has CDR1 MNHEY and CDR2 SVGEGT. The CDR3 loop spans 13 amino acids.

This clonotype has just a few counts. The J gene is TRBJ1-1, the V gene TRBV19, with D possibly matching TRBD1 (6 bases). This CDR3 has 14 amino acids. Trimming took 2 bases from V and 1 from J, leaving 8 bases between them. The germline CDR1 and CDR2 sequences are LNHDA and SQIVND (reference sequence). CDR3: CASSITRGNTEAFF. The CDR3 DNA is TGTGCCAGTAGTATAACCAGGGGGAACACTGAAGCTTTCTTT.

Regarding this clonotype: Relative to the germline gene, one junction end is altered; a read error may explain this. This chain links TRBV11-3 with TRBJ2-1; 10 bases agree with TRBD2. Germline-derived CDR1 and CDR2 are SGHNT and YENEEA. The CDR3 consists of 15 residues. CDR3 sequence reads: CASRLGTSGKLEQIF. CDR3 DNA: TGTGCCAGCAGGTTAGGAACTAGCGGGAAGCTTGAGCAGATCTTC.

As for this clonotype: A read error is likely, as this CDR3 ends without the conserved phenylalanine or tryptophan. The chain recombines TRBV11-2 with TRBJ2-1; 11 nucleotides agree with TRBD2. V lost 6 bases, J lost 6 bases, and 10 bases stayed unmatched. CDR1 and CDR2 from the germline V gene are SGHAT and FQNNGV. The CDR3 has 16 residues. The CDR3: CASRISSGRAGNEQFL. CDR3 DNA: TGTGCCAGCAGGATTAGTAGCGGGAGGGCCGGCAATGAGCAGTTCCTC.

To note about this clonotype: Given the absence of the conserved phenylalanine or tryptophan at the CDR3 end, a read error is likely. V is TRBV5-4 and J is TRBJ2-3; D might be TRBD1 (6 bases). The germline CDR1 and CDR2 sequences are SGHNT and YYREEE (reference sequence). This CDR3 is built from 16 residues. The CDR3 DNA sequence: TGTGTCAGCAGCTTGGGGCAGGGCAGGGGCACAGAAACGCAGTATTTA. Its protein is CVSSLGQGRGTETQYL.

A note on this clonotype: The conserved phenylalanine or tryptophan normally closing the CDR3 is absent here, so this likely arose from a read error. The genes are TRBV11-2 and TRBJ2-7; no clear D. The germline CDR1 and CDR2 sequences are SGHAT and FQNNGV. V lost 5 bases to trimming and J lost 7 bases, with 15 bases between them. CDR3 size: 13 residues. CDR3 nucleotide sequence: TGTGCCAGCAGCCCCTCGGATACGGGTGAGCAGTACATC. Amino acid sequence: CASSPSDTGEQYI.

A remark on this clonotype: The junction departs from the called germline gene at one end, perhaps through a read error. CDR3 residues: CVSSLDPQLNAGELFF. CDR3 DNA: TGTGTCAGCAGCCTCGATCCCCAATTGAACGCCGGGGAGCTGTTTTTT. V usage is TRBV11-2 and J usage is TRBJ2-2; no definite D call. The length of the CDR3 is 16 residues. Germline V gene sequence: CDR1 SGHAT, CDR2 FQNNGV.

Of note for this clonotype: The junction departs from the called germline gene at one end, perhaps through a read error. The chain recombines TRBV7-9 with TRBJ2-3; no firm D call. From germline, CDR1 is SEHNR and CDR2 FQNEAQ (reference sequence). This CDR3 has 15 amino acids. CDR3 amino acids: CASSLGNMRTDTQYF. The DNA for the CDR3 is TGCGCCAGCAGCTTAGGGAACATGCGGACAGATACGCAGTATTTT.

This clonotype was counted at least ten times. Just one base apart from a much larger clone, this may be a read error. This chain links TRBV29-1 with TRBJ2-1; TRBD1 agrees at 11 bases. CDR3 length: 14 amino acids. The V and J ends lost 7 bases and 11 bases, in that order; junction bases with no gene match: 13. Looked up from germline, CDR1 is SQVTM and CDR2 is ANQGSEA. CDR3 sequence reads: CSGLPGQGVDKQFF. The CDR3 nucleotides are TGCAGCGGATTGCCGGGACAGGGGGTGGATAAGCAGTTCTTC.

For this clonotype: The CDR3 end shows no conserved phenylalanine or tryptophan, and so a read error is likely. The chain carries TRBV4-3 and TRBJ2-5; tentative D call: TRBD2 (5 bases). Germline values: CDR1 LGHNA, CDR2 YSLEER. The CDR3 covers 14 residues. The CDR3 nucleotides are TGTGCCAGTAGCCCGACGAGGAGGCAAGAGACCCAGTACCTC. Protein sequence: CASSPTRRQETQYL.

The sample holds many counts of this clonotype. The DNA for the CDR3 is TGTGCCAGCTCTGGGGCCAACGTCCTGACTTTC. It translates to CASSGANVLTF. This chain links TRBV2 with TRBJ2-6; D is unresolved. CDR1 is SNHLY, CDR2 FYNNEI, per germline. V was trimmed by 8 bases and J by 1 base, leaving 0 bases between them. This CDR3 spans 11 amino acids.

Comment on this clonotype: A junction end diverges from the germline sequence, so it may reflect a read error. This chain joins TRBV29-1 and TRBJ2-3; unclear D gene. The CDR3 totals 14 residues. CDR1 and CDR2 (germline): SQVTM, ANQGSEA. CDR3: CSPRSESVADTQYF. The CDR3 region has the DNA TGCAGCCCCCGCTCAGAAAGCGTTGCAGATACGCAGTACTTT.

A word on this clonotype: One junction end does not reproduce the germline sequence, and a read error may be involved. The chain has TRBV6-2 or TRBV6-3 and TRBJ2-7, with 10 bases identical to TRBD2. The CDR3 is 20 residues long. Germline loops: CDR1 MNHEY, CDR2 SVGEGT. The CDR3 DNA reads TGTGCCGGCAGTCCGGGAGAGGGCCCGCAGGCTAGCGGGAGCACCTACGAGCAGTACTTC. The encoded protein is CAGSPGEGPQASGSTYEQYF.

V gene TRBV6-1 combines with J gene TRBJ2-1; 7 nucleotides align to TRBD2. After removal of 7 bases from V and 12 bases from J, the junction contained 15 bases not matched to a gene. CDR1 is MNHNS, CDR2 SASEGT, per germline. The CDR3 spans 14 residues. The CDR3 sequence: CASNGDYPRDGQFF. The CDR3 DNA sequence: TGTGCCAGCAATGGGGACTACCCTAGGGATGGGCAGTTCTTC.

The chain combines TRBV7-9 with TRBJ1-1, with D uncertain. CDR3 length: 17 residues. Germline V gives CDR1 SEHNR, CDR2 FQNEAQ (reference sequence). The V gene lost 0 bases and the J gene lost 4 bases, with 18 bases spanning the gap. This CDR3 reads CASSLAGIALGITEAFF. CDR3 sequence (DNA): TGTGCCAGCAGCTTAGCGGGAATTGCATTGGGGATCACTGAAGCTTTCTTT.

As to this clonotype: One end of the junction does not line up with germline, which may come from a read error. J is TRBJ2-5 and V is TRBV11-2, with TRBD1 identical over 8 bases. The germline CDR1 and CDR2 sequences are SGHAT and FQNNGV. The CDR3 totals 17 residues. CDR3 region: CASSPPGQGVGKEAQYF. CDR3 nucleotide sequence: TGTGCCAGTAGCCCCCCTGGACAGGGTGTTGGGAAAGAGGCCCAGTACTTC.

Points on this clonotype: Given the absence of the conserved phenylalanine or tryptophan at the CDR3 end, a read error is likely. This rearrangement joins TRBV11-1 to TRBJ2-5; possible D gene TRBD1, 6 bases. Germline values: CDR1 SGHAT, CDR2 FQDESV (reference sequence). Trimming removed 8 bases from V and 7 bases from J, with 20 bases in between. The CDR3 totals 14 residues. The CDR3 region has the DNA TGTGCCAGCGGCTGGGCAGGGGTCACTGGGACCCAGTACCTC. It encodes CASGWAGVTGTQYL.

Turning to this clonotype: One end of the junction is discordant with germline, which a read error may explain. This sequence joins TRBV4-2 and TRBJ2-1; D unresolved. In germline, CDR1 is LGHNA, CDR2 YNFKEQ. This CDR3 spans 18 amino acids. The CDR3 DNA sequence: TGTGCGAGCAGCCTAGTAGTGAGTGTCCGAAGCTCCTACAATGAGCAGTTCTTC. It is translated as CASSLVVSVRSSYNEQFF.